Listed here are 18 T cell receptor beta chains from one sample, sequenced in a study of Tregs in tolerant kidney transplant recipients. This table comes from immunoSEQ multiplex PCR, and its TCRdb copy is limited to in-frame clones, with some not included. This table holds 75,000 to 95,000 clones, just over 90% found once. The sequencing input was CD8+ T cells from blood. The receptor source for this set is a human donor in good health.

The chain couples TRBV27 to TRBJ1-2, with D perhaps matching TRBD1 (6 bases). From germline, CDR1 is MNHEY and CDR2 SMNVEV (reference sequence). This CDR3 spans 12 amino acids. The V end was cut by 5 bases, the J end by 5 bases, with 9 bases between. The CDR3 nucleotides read TGTGCCAGCAGTCCCACAGGGTATGGCTACACCTTC. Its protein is CASSPTGYGYTF.

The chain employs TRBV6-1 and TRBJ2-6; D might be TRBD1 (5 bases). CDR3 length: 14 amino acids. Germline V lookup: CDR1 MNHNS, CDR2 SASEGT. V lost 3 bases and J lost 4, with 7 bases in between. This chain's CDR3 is CASSDSGGANVLTF. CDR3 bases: TGTGCCAGCAGTGACTCAGGGGGGGCCAACGTCCTGACTTTC.

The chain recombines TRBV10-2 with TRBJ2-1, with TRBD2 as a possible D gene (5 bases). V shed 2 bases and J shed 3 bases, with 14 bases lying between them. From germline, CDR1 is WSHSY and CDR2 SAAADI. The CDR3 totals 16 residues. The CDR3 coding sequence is TGCGCCAGCAGTGAGGGGAGACCGCCTGGCTACAATGAGCAGTTCTTC. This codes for CASSEGRPPGYNEQFF.

This CDR3 is CASSEFGGAYEQYF. The CDR3 nucleotides are TGTGCCAGCAGCGAGTTTGGAGGGGCCTACGAGCAGTACTTC. This sequence joins TRBV11-2 and TRBJ2-7; TRBD2 is a possible D gene (6 bases). The germline V gene encodes CDR1 SGHAT and CDR2 FQNNGV. This CDR3 spans 14 amino acids. With 5 bases removed from V and 2 bases from J, the gap between germline ends came to 13 bases.

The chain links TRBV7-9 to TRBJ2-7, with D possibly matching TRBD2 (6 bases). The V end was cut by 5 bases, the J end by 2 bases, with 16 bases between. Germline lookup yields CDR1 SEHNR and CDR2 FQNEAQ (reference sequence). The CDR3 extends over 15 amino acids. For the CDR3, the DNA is TGTGCCAGCAGCCCTCCCCGGGGAGGCCCCTACGAGCAGTACTTC. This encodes CASSPPRGGPYEQYF.

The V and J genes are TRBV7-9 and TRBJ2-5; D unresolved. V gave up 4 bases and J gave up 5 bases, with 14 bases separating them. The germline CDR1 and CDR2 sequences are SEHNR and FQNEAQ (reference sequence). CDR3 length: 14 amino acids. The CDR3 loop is CASSYPQGVETQYF. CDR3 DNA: TGTGCCAGCAGCTACCCTCAAGGTGTGGAGACCCAGTACTTC. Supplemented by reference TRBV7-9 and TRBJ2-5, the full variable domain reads DTGVSQNPRHKITKRGQNVTFRCDPISEHNRLYWYRQTLGQGPEFLTYFQNEAQLEKSRLLSDRFSAERPKGSFSTLEIQRTEQGDSAMYLCASSYPQGVETQYFGPGTRLLVL.

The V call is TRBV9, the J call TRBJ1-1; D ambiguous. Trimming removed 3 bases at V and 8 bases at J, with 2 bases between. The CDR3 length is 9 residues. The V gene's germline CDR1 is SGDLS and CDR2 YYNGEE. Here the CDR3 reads CASSAEAFF. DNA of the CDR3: TGTGCCAGCAGCGCCGAAGCTTTCTTT.

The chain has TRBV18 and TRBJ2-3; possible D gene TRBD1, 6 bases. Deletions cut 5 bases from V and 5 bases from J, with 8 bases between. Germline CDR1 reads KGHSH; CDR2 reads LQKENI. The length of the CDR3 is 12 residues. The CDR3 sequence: CASSWGLDTQYF. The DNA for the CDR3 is TGTGCCAGCTCATGGGGGCTAGATACGCAGTATTTT.

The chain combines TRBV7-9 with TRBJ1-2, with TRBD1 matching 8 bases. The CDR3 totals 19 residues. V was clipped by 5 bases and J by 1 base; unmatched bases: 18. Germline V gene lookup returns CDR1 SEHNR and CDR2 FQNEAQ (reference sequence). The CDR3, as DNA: TGTGCCAGCAGCCTACCCAGGGGGCGCGGCATAACTCTTAACTATGGCTACACCTTC. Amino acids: CASSLPRGRGITLNYGYTF. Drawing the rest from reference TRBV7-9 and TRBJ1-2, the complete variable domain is DTGVSQNPRHKITKRGQNVTFRCDPISEHNRLYWYRQTLGQGPEFLTYFQNEAQLEKSRLLSDRFSAERPKGSFSTLEIQRTEQGDSAMYLCASSLPRGRGITLNYGYTFGSGTRLTVV.

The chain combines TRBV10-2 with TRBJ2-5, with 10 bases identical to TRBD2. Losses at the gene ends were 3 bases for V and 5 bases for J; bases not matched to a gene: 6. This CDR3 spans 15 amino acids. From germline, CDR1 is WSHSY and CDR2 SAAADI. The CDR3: CASSDLAGAVETQYF. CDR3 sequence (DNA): TGCGCCAGCAGTGACCTAGCGGGAGCGGTTGAGACCCAGTACTTC.

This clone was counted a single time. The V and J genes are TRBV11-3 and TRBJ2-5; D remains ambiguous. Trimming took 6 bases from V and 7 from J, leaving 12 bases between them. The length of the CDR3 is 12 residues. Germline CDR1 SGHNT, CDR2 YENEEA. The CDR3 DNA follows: TGTGCCAGCAGGGCTACCTCCTCGACCCAGTACTTC. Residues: CASRATSSTQYF.

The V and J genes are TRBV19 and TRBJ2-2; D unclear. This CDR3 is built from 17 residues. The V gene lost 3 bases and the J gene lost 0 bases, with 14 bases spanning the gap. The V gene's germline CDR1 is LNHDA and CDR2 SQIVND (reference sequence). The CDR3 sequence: CASSIDLEQANTGELFF. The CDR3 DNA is TGTGCCAGTAGTATCGACCTAGAGCAGGCGAACACCGGGGAGCTGTTTTTT.

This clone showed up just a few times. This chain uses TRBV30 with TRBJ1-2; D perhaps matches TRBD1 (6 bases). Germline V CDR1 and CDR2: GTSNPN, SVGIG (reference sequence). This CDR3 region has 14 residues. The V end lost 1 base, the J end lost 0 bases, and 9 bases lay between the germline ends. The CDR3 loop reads CAWSGTEANYGYTF. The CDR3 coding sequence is TGTGCCTGGAGTGGGACAGAAGCTAACTATGGCTACACCTTC. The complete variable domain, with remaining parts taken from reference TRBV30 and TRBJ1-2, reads SQTIHQWPATLVQPVGSPLSLECTVEGTSNPNLYWYRQAAGRGLQLLFYSVGIGQISSEVPQNLSASRPQDRQFILSSKKLLLSDSGFYLCAWSGTEANYGYTFGSGTRLTVV.

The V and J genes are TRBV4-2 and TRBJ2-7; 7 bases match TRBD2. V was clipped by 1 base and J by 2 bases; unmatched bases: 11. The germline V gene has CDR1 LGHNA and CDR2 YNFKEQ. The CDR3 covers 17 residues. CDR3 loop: CASSQVGRAGSPYEQYF. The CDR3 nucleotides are TGTGCCAGCAGCCAAGTTGGGCGAGCGGGGAGCCCCTACGAGCAGTACTTC.

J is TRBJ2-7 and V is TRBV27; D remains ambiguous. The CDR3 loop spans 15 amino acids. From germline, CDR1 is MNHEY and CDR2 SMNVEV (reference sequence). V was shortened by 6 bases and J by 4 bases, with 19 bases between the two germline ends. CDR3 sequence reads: CASSYVRALGYEQYF. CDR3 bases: TGTGCCAGCAGCTACGTAAGGGCCCTGGGGTACGAGCAGTACTTC.

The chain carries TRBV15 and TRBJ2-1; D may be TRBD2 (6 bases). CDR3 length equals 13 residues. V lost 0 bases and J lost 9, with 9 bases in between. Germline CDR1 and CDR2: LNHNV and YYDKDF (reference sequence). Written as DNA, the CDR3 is TGTGCCACCAGCAGAGATCGGGGGATTGAGCAGTTCTTC. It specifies CATSRDRGIEQFF.

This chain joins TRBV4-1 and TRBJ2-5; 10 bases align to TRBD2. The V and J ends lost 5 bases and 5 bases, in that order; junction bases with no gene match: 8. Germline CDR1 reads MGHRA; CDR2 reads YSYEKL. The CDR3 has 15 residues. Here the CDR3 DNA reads TGCGCCAGCAGCTTCGAGCGGGAGGGATGGGAGACCCAGTACTTC. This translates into CASSFEREGWETQYF.

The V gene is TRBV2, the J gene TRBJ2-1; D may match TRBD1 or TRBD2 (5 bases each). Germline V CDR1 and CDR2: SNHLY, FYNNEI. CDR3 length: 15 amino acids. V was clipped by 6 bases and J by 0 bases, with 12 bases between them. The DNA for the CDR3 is TGTGCCAGCAGGGGGACCGCTACCTCCTACAATGAGCAGTTCTTC. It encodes CASRGTATSYNEQFF.